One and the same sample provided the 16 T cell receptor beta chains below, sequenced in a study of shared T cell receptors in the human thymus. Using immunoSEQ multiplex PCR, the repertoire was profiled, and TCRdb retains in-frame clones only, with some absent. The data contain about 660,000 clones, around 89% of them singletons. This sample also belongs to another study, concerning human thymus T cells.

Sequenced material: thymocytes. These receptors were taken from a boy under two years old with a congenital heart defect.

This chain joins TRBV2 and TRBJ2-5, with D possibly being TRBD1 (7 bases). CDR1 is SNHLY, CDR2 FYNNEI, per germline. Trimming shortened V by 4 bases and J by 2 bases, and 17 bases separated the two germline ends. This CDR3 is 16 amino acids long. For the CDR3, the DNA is TGTGCCAGCAGTGTAGCTCAACAGGGGACTCAAGAGACCCAGTACTTC. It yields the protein CASSVAQQGTQETQYF.

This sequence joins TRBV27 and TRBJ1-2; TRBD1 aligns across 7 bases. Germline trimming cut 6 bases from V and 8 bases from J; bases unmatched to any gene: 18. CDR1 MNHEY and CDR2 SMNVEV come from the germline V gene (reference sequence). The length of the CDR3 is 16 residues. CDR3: CASRLPAPYRGGGYTF. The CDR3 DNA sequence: TGTGCCAGCAGACTCCCCGCCCCTTACAGGGGCGGGGGCTACACCTTC.

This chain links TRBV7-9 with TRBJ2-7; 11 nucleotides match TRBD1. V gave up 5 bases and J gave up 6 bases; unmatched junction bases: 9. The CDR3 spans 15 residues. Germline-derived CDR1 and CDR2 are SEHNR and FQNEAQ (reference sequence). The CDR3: CASSPGQGAPTEQYF. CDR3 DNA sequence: TGTGCCAGCAGCCCTGGACAGGGGGCGCCCACCGAGCAGTACTTC. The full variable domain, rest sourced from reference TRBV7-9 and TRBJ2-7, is DTGVSQNPRHKITKRGQNVTFRCDPISEHNRLYWYRQTLGQGPEFLTYFQNEAQLEKSRLLSDRFSAERPKGSFSTLEIQRTEQGDSAMYLCASSPGQGAPTEQYFGPGTRLTVT.

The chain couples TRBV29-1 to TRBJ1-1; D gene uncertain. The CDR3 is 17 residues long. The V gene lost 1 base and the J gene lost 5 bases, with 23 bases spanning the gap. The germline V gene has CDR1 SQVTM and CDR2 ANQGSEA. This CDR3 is CSVEVTPRGPASTEAFF. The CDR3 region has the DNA TGCAGCGTTGAAGTCACCCCTCGGGGTCCGGCGAGTACTGAAGCTTTCTTT.

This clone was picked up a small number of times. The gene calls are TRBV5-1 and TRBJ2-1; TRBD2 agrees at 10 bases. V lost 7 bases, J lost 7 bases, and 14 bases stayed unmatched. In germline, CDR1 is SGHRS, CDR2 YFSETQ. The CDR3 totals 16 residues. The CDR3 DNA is TGCGCCAGCCACCTGACCCTAGCGGGAGTGGGGAATGAGCAGTTCTTC. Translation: CASHLTLAGVGNEQFF.

The CDR3 spells CASSQGGLAGAREQFF. CDR3 nucleotides: TGTGCCAGCAGCCAGGGGGGACTAGCGGGAGCGCGTGAGCAGTTCTTC. The V and J genes are TRBV7-2 and TRBJ2-1; 14 bases agree with TRBD2. The V and J ends lost 5 bases and 9 bases, in that order; junction bases with no gene match: 9. CDR3 size: 16 residues. Germline lookup yields CDR1 SGHTA and CDR2 FQGNSA.

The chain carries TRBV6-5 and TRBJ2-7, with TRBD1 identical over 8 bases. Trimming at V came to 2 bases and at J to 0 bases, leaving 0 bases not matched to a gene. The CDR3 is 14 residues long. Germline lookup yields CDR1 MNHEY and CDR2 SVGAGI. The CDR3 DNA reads TGTGCCAGCAGTTACACAGGGGGCTCCTACGAGCAGTACTTC. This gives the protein CASSYTGGSYEQYF.

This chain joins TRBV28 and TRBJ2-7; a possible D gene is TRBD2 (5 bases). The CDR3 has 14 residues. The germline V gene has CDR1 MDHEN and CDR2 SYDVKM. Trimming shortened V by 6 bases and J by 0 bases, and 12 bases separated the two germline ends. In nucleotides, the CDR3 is TGTGCCAGCAGGGCCTTTAGCGACTCCTACGAGCAGTACTTC. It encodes CASRAFSDSYEQYF. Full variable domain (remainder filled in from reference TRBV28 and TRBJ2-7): DVKVTQSSRYLVKRTGEKVFLECVQDMDHENMFWYRQDPGLGLRLIYFSYDVKMKEKGDIPEGYSVSREKKERFSLILESASTNQTSMYLCASRAFSDSYEQYFGPGTRLTVT.

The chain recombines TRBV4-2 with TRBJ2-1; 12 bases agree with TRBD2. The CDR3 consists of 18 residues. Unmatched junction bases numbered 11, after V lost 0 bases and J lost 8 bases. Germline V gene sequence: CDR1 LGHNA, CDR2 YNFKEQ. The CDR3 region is CASSQEESPSGREDEQFF. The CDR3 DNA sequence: TGTGCCAGCAGCCAAGAGGAGTCGCCTAGCGGGAGGGAAGATGAGCAGTTCTTC.

Here the CDR3 reads CASSLAGSAAFF. The DNA for the CDR3 is TGTGCCAGCAGCTTGGCCGGGTCCGCCGCTTTCTTT. The chain uses TRBV5-6 and TRBJ1-1, with D uncertain. Germline CDR1 SGHDT, CDR2 YYEEEE. V lost 0 bases to trimming and J lost 11 bases, with 11 bases between them. The CDR3 covers 12 residues.

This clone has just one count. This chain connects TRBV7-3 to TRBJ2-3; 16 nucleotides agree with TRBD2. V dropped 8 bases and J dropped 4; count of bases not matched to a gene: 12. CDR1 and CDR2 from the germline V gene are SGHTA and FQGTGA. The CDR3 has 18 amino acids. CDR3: CASSPMGLAGGLADTQYF. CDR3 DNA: TGTGCCAGCTCTCCGATGGGACTAGCGGGAGGGCTGGCAGATACGCAGTATTTT.

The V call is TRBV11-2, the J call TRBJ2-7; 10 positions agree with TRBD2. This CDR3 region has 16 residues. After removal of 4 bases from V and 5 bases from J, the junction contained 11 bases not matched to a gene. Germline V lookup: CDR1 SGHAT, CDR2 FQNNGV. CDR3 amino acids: CASSWDEREGRHEQYF. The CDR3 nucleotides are TGTGCCAGCAGCTGGGACGAGCGGGAGGGCCGCCACGAGCAGTACTTC. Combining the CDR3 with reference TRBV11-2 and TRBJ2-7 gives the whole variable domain EAGVAQSPRYKIIEKRQSVAFWCNPISGHATLYWYQQILGQGPKLLIQFQNNGVVDDSQLPKDRFSAERLKGVDSTLKIQPAKLEDSAVYLCASSWDEREGRHEQYFGPGTRLTVT.

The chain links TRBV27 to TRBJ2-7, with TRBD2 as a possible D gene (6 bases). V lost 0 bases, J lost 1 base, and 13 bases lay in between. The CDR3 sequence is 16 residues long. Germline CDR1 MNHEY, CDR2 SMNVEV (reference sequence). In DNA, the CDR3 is TGTGCCAGCAGTTTATCAGTCGGGGGATTTTCCTACGAGCAGTACTTC. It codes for CASSLSVGGFSYEQYF.

In DNA, the CDR3 is TGTGCCAGCAGCTTTTCGGTGCGCGGGAGGGCGGGGACAGATACGCAGTATTTT. Residues: CASSFSVRGRAGTDTQYF. The chain links TRBV7-6 to TRBJ2-3, with 9 bases fitting TRBD2. The CDR3 is made up of 18 amino acids. J was trimmed by 3 bases and V by 3 bases; bases with no gene match: 13. Germline CDR1 SGHVS, CDR2 FNYEAQ. Based on the CDR3 plus reference TRBV7-6 and TRBJ2-3, the full variable domain is GAGVSQSPRYKVTKRGQDVALRCDPISGHVSLYWYRQALGQGPEFLTYFNYEAQQDKSGLPNDRFSAERPEGSISTLTIQRTEQRDSAMYRCASSFSVRGRAGTDTQYFGPGTRLTVL.

The CDR3 nucleotides are TGCGCCAGCAGCCAAGTTGGGCTATCGGCAGATACGCAGTATTTT. As protein: CASSQVGLSADTQYF. This chain links TRBV4-1 with TRBJ2-3; D is undetermined. Germline values: CDR1 MGHRA, CDR2 YSYEKL. This CDR3 region has 15 residues. V was clipped by 1 base and J by 4 bases, with 12 bases between them.

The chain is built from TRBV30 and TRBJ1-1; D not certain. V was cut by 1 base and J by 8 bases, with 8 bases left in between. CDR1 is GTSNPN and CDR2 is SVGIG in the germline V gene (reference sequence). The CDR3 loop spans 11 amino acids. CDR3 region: CAWSGRREAFF. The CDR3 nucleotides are TGTGCCTGGAGTGGCCGTCGGGAAGCTTTCTTT.